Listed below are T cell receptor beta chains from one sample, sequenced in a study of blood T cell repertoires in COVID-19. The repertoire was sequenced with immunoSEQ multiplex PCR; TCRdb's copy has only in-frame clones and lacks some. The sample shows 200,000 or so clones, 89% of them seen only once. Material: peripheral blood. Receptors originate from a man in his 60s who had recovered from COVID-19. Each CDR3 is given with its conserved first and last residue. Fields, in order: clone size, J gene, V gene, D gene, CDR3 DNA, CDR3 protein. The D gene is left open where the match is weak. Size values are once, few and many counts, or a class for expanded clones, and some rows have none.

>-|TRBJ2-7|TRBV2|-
TGTGCCAGCAGTGCGGTATACGAGCAGTACTTC
CASSAVYEQYF
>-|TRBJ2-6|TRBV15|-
TGTGCCACCAGCACTTCCCCTCCTGGGGCCAACGTCCTGACTTTC
CATSTSPPGANVLTF
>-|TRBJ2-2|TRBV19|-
TGTGCCAGTAGTATAGTCGGGGTCCCCGGGGAGCTGTTTTTT
CASSIVGVPGELFF
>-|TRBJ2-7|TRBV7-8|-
TGTGCCAGCAGCTCTGGGGCAGGGCCCGAGCAGTACTTC
CASSSGAGPEQYF
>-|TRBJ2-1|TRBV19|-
TGTGCCAGTAGTCTCACCCCGACTGGGAATGAGCAGTTCTTC
CASSLTPTGNEQFF
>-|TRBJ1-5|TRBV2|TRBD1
TGTGCCAGCAGCGCCGACAGGGGTTTAGCTGGCAATCAGCCCCAGCATTTT
CASSADRGLAGNQPQHF
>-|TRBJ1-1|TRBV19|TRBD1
TGTGCCAGTAGTGGACAGGGGGCAGTGAACACTGAAGCTTTCTTT
CASSGQGAVNTEAFF
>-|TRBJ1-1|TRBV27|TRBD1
TGTGCCAGCAGTTTCGACAGGGGAACGGCTGAAGCTTTCTTT
CASSFDRGTAEAFF
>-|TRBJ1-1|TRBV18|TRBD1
TGTGCCAGCTCACCAGTGATGACAGGGGGGAAGAACACTGAAGCTTTCTTT
CASSPVMTGGKNTEAFF
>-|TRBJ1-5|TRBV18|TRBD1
TGTGCCAGCTCACCACTAGACAGGGGGCTTAATCAGCCCCAGCATTTT
CASSPLDRGLNQPQHF
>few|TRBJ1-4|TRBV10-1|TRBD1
TGCGCCAGATATTTACCCCCGGACAGGGGCCGTGAAAAACTGTTTTTT
CARYLPPDRGREKLFF
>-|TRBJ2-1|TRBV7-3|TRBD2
TGTGCCAGCAGCTTCGGCGGGAGCAACTACAATGAGCAGTTCTTC
CASSFGGSNYNEQFF
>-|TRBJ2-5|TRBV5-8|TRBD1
TGTGCCAGCACCCGGGACAGGAAAGAGACCCAGTACTTC
CASTRDRKETQYF
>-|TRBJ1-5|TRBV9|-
TGTGCCAGCAGCGTAGGTGTGGGGGCGGCTCAGCCCCAGCATTTT
CASSVGVGAAQPQHF
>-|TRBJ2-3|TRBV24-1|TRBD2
TGTGCCACCAGTGATTTCGGAAGACTAGCGGGGGGGACCCAAATGTCAGATACGCAGTATTTT
CATSDFGRLAGGTQMSDTQYF
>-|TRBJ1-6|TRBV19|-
TGTGCCAGCCAAAGCGGACAGATCAATTCACCCCTCCACTTT
CASQSGQINSPLHF
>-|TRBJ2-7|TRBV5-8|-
TGTGCCAGTCTCCGTGGGCCAGGGGCCTACGAGCAGTACTTC
CASLRGPGAYEQYF
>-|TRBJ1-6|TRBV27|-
TGTGCCAGCAGTAGGGGGACGACCTATAATTCACCCCTCCACTTT
CASSRGTTYNSPLHF
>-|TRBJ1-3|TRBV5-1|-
TGCGCCAGCAGCCTCCAGGCCTCTGGAAACACCATATATTTT
CASSLQASGNTIYF
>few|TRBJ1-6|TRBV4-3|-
TGCGCCAGCAGCCAAGAGTTAGGCGGGGAGATTGACCCACCCCTCCACTTT
CASSQELGGEIDPPLHF
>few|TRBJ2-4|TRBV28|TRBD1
TGTGCCAGCAGGACGATACAGGGGTCCCTAGCCAAAAACATTCAGTACTTC
CASRTIQGSLAKNIQYF
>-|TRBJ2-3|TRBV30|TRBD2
TGTGCCCGCACAAGCGGGAGGGACGATACGCAGTATTTT
CARTSGRDDTQYF
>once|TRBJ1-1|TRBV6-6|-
TGTGCCAGCAGTTACTCGACCAGGCAGAACACTGAAGCTTTCTTT
CASSYSTRQNTEAFF
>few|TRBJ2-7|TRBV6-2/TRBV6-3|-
TGTGCCAGCAGTCCGACCAGACCCCTAGGAAACGAGCAGTACTTC
CASSPTRPLGNEQYF
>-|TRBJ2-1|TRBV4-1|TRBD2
TGCGCCAGCAGCCAAGTTAGCGGGGGCTCCTACAATGAGCAGTTCTTC
CASSQVSGGSYNEQFF
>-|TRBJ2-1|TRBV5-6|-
TGTGCCAGCCACTCCTACAATGAGCAGTTCTTC
CASHSYNEQFF
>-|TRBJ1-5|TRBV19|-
TGTGCCAGTAGTACGGGGGGGAATCAGCCCCAGCATTTT
CASSTGGNQPQHF
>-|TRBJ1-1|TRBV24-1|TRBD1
TGTGCCGCTCAAGGGGGGACAGCGAACACTGAAGCTTTCTTT
CAAQGGTANTEAFF
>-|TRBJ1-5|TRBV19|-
TGTGCCAGTAGTATGGTCAGTCGCAATCAGCCCCAGCATTTT
CASSMVSRNQPQHF
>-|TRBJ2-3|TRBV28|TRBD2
TGTGCCAGCAGTTCCGTAGCGGGAGCGGGGGCAGATACGCAGTATTTT
CASSSVAGAGADTQYF
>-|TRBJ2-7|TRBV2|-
TGTGCCAGCAGTGAAGGCGGGGCAAGCTCCTACGAGCAGTACTTC
CASSEGGASSYEQYF
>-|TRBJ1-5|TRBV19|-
TGTGCCACAAAAGAAGCGGGACCTCACGACTGGGAGCCCCAGCATTTT
CATKEAGPHDWEPQHF
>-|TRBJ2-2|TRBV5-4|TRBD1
TGTGCCAGCAGCCTGGCCGGGACAGGATTGCCCGGGGAGCTGTTTTTT
CASSLAGTGLPGELFF
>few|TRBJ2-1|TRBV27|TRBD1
TGTGCCAGCACTATACGGGACAGGCGGGTCGGTGAGCAGTTCTTC
CASTIRDRRVGEQFF
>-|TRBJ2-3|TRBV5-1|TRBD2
TGCGCCAGCAGCTCAGGGACTAGGACTGATACGCAGTATTTT
CASSSGTRTDTQYF
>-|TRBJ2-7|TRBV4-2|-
TGTGCCAGCAGCCAAGAACCGAGGGGGATCGAGAACGAGCAGTACTTC
CASSQEPRGIENEQYF
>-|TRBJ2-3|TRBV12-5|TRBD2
TGTGCTAGTGGTGCTAGCGGTTCAGCTGGCACAGATACGCAGTATTTT
CASGASGSAGTDTQYF
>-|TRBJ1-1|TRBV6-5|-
TGTGCCATAGCAGGACAGAACACTGAAGCTTTCTTT
CAIAGQNTEAFF
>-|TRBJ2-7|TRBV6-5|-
TGTGCCAGCAGCAATTCCTACGAGCAGTACTTC
CASSNSYEQYF
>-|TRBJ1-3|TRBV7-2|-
TGTGCCAGCAGCTTAGCGCTCGGGCAGGGAGGCACCATATATTTT
CASSLALGQGGTIYF
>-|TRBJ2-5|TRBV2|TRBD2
TGTGCCAGCAGATCTAGCGGGACATCGACCCGGGAGACCCAGTACTTC
CASRSSGTSTRETQYF
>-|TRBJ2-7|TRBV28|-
TGTGCCAGCTATCACAGGGCCTACGAGCAGTACTTC
CASYHRAYEQYF
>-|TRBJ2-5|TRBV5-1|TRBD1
TGCGCCAGCAGCCGACAGGGGGCAGAAGAGACCCAGTACTTC
CASSRQGAEETQYF
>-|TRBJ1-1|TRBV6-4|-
TGTGCCAGCAGTGACAAGGAAGGGGTTGAAGCTTTCTTT
CASSDKEGVEAFF
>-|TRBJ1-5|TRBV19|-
TGTGCCAGTAGTCCCCCTTATCAGCCCCAGCATTTT
CASSPPYQPQHF